These T cell receptor beta chains were read from a single sample in a study of T cell responses to AZD1222 COVID-19 vaccine. The table came from immunoSEQ multiplex PCR; TCRdb's copy has only in-frame clones and leaves some out. Among fewer than 80,000 clones listed, approximately 79% were seen once. The source material was peripheral blood, sampled on day 0 of MenACWY control vaccination. These receptors all come from an adult in good health. Both conserved end residues are part of each CDR3. Fields, in order: D gene, V gene, clone size, CDR3 length, J gene, CDR3 protein, CDR3 DNA. The D gene is left open where the match is weak. Size is stated for part of the rows, as once, few or many counts, or as a class when the clone is expanded.

D gene: NA
V gene: TRBV14
clone size: once
CDR3 length: 13
J gene: TRBJ1-1
CDR3 protein: CASSLQLNTEAFF
CDR3 DNA: TGTGCCAGCAGCCTACAGCTGAACACTGAAGCTTTCTTT

D gene: NA
V gene: TRBV29-1
clone size: NA
CDR3 length: 11
J gene: TRBJ1-1
CDR3 protein: CSVRLNTEAFF
CDR3 DNA: TGCAGCGTACGGCTGAACACTGAAGCTTTCTTT

D gene: NA
V gene: TRBV2
clone size: NA
CDR3 length: 13
J gene: TRBJ2-7
CDR3 protein: CASSEPDHYEQYF
CDR3 DNA: TGTGCCAGCAGTGAACCAGACCACTACGAGCAGTACTTC

D gene: NA
V gene: TRBV11-1
clone size: few
CDR3 length: 11
J gene: TRBJ2-1
CDR3 protein: CASSYHNEQFF
CDR3 DNA: TGTGCCAGCAGCTATCACAATGAGCAGTTCTTC

D gene: NA
V gene: TRBV2
clone size: NA
CDR3 length: 15
J gene: TRBJ2-6
CDR3 protein: CASSQRGSGANVLTF
CDR3 DNA: TGTGCCAGCAGTCAGAGAGGGAGTGGGGCCAACGTCCTGACTTTC

D gene: NA
V gene: TRBV7-8
clone size: NA
CDR3 length: 17
J gene: TRBJ1-3
CDR3 protein: CASSLDNPQGTLDTIYF
CDR3 DNA: TGTGCCAGCAGCTTAGATAACCCGCAGGGAACCTTAGACACCATATATTTT

D gene: NA
V gene: TRBV6-5
clone size: NA
CDR3 length: 13
J gene: TRBJ2-1
CDR3 protein: CASSYIKGNEQFF
CDR3 DNA: TGTGCCAGCAGTTACATTAAAGGCAATGAGCAGTTCTTC

D gene: TRBD1
V gene: TRBV7-2
clone size: NA
CDR3 length: 15
J gene: TRBJ2-7
CDR3 protein: CASSFQSGQNYEQYF
CDR3 DNA: TGTGCCAGCAGCTTCCAGTCGGGACAGAACTACGAGCAGTACTTC

D gene: NA
V gene: TRBV14
clone size: NA
CDR3 length: 13
J gene: TRBJ1-1
CDR3 protein: CASSRSLLGKAFF
CDR3 DNA: TGTGCCAGCAGCCGCTCTCTCCTTGGAAAAGCTTTCTTT

D gene: NA
V gene: TRBV29-1
clone size: NA
CDR3 length: 11
J gene: TRBJ1-2
CDR3 protein: CSVRAGNGYTF
CDR3 DNA: TGCAGCGTCAGGGCTGGAAATGGCTACACCTTC

D gene: TRBD1
V gene: TRBV5-1
clone size: NA
CDR3 length: 14
J gene: TRBJ1-1
CDR3 protein: CASRVTGEEAEAFF
CDR3 DNA: TGCGCCAGCAGGGTGACAGGGGAGGAGGCTGAAGCTTTCTTT

D gene: NA
V gene: TRBV28
clone size: NA
CDR3 length: 12
J gene: TRBJ2-5
CDR3 protein: CASSSPLETQYF
CDR3 DNA: TGTGCCAGCAGTTCCCCCTTAGAGACCCAGTACTTC

D gene: TRBD1
V gene: TRBV7-9
clone size: once
CDR3 length: 16
J gene: TRBJ2-7
CDR3 protein: CASSLGGGGQGLEQYF
CDR3 DNA: TGTGCCAGCAGCTTAGGGGGTGGCGGACAGGGCTTGGAGCAGTACTTC

D gene: NA
V gene: TRBV30
clone size: NA
CDR3 length: 14
J gene: TRBJ1-3
CDR3 protein: CAWSTGTNGNTIYF
CDR3 DNA: TGTGCCTGGAGCACCGGGACGAATGGAAACACCATATATTTT

D gene: TRBD2
V gene: TRBV7-2
clone size: NA
CDR3 length: 18
J gene: TRBJ2-4
CDR3 protein: CASSSPLSGGAGRNIQYF
CDR3 DNA: TGTGCCAGCAGCTCACCCCTGAGCGGGGGGGCCGGTCGAAACATTCAGTACTTC

D gene: TRBD2
V gene: TRBV30
clone size: NA
CDR3 length: 16
J gene: TRBJ2-5
CDR3 protein: CAWSALTSGRGETQYF
CDR3 DNA: TGTGCCTGGAGTGCTCTGACTAGCGGGAGGGGGGAGACCCAGTACTTC

D gene: NA
V gene: TRBV19
clone size: NA
CDR3 length: 13
J gene: TRBJ2-1
CDR3 protein: CASSISRGEEQFF
CDR3 DNA: TGTGCCAGTAGTATATCCCGCGGTGAGGAGCAGTTCTTC

D gene: NA
V gene: TRBV6-5
clone size: NA
CDR3 length: 12
J gene: TRBJ1-3
CDR3 protein: CASRADGNTIYF
CDR3 DNA: TGTGCCAGCAGAGCTGACGGAAACACCATATATTTT

D gene: TRBD2
V gene: TRBV13
clone size: NA
CDR3 length: 20
J gene: TRBJ2-7
CDR3 protein: CASSRGPGTSGGLDDYEQYF
CDR3 DNA: TGTGCCAGCAGCCGAGGCCCCGGGACTAGCGGGGGGCTCGACGATTACGAGCAGTACTTC

D gene: NA
V gene: TRBV5-6
clone size: NA
CDR3 length: 15
J gene: TRBJ2-1
CDR3 protein: CASSLGTVIDNEQFF
CDR3 DNA: TGTGCCAGCAGCTTGGGCACGGTGATAGACAATGAGCAGTTCTTC

D gene: TRBD2
V gene: TRBV5-8
clone size: few
CDR3 length: 15
J gene: TRBJ2-1
CDR3 protein: CASSLVSGGLHEQFF
CDR3 DNA: TGTGCCAGCAGCTTGGTGTCGGGAGGACTCCATGAGCAGTTCTTC

D gene: TRBD2
V gene: TRBV28
clone size: NA
CDR3 length: 15
J gene: TRBJ2-7
CDR3 protein: CASRGLAGSSYEQYF
CDR3 DNA: TGTGCCAGCAGGGGACTAGCGGGCAGCTCCTACGAGCAGTACTTC

D gene: TRBD1
V gene: TRBV28
clone size: NA
CDR3 length: 14
J gene: TRBJ1-1
CDR3 protein: CASSLDRGDIEAFF
CDR3 DNA: TGTGCCAGCAGCTTAGACAGGGGCGATATTGAAGCTTTCTTT

D gene: NA
V gene: TRBV7-8
clone size: NA
CDR3 length: 17
J gene: TRBJ2-7
CDR3 protein: CASSSHLGAPTDYEQYF
CDR3 DNA: TGTGCCAGCAGCTCTCACCTAGGGGCGCCAACTGATTACGAGCAGTACTTC

D gene: NA
V gene: TRBV13
clone size: NA
CDR3 length: 17
J gene: TRBJ2-2
CDR3 protein: CASSKPREPGGTGELFF
CDR3 DNA: TGTGCCAGCAGCAAACCCCGAGAGCCCGGGGGCACCGGGGAGCTGTTTTTT

D gene: NA
V gene: TRBV28
clone size: NA
CDR3 length: 12
J gene: TRBJ1-1
CDR3 protein: CASSLRGTEAFF
CDR3 DNA: TGTGCCAGCAGTTTACGGGGGACTGAAGCTTTCTTT

D gene: TRBD2
V gene: TRBV6-5
clone size: NA
CDR3 length: 16
J gene: TRBJ2-2
CDR3 protein: CASSYMAGVETGELFF
CDR3 DNA: TGTGCCAGCAGTTACATGGCGGGAGTAGAAACCGGGGAGCTGTTTTTT

D gene: NA
V gene: TRBV28
clone size: NA
CDR3 length: 13
J gene: TRBJ1-2
CDR3 protein: CASSLGRAYGYTF
CDR3 DNA: TGTGCCAGCAGTTTGGGCAGGGCCTATGGCTACACCTTC

D gene: NA
V gene: TRBV2
clone size: NA
CDR3 length: 12
J gene: TRBJ2-2
CDR3 protein: CASSAVYRELFF
CDR3 DNA: TGTGCCAGCAGTGCGGTCTACAGGGAGCTGTTTTTT

D gene: NA
V gene: TRBV29-1
clone size: few
CDR3 length: 10
J gene: TRBJ1-1
CDR3 protein: CSGRNQEAFF
CDR3 DNA: TGCAGCGGCCGTAACCAAGAAGCTTTCTTT

D gene: TRBD1
V gene: TRBV28
clone size: NA
CDR3 length: 15
J gene: TRBJ2-7
CDR3 protein: CASSLLGQGGYEQYF
CDR3 DNA: TGTGCCAGCAGTTTGTTGGGACAGGGAGGATACGAGCAGTACTTC

D gene: TRBD1
V gene: TRBV28
clone size: NA
CDR3 length: 15
J gene: TRBJ2-2
CDR3 protein: CASSLRTGSTGELFF
CDR3 DNA: TGTGCCAGCAGTTTGCGGACAGGGAGTACCGGGGAGCTGTTTTTT

D gene: NA
V gene: TRBV5-5
clone size: NA
CDR3 length: 15
J gene: TRBJ2-6
CDR3 protein: CASTPLGTRSDVLTF
CDR3 DNA: TGTGCCAGCACCCCGCTTGGGACACGTTCGGACGTCCTGACTTTC

D gene: NA
V gene: TRBV5-6
clone size: NA
CDR3 length: 15
J gene: TRBJ2-7
CDR3 protein: CASSSLGGPSYEQYF
CDR3 DNA: TGTGCCAGCAGCTCCCTAGGGGGACCCTCCTACGAGCAGTACTTC

D gene: TRBD1
V gene: TRBV30
clone size: NA
CDR3 length: 14
J gene: TRBJ1-1
CDR3 protein: CAWRKGAVFSEAFF
CDR3 DNA: TGTGCCTGGAGGAAGGGGGCGGTGTTCTCTGAAGCTTTCTTT

D gene: NA
V gene: TRBV5-1
clone size: NA
CDR3 length: 15
J gene: TRBJ2-1
CDR3 protein: CASSSIRGELNEQFF
CDR3 DNA: TGCGCCAGCAGCTCAATTAGGGGGGAGTTAAATGAGCAGTTCTTC

D gene: TRBD2
V gene: TRBV29-1
clone size: NA
CDR3 length: 13
J gene: TRBJ2-1
CDR3 protein: CSVAQRGYNEQFF
CDR3 DNA: TGCAGCGTTGCCCAGCGGGGCTACAATGAGCAGTTCTTC

D gene: NA
V gene: TRBV13
clone size: NA
CDR3 length: 14
J gene: TRBJ1-1
CDR3 protein: CASSYSGEVPEAFF
CDR3 DNA: TGTGCCAGCAGCTATTCAGGAGAAGTTCCTGAAGCTTTCTTT

D gene: NA
V gene: TRBV7-3
clone size: NA
CDR3 length: 14
J gene: TRBJ1-4
CDR3 protein: CASSESTNNEKLFF
CDR3 DNA: TGTGCCAGCAGCGAGAGTACTAATAATGAAAAACTGTTTTTT

D gene: TRBD1
V gene: TRBV7-2
clone size: NA
CDR3 length: 13
J gene: TRBJ1-2
CDR3 protein: CASSPGGDYGYTF
CDR3 DNA: TGTGCCAGCAGCCCAGGGGGAGACTATGGCTACACCTTC

D gene: NA
V gene: TRBV19
clone size: few
CDR3 length: 15
J gene: TRBJ2-1
CDR3 protein: CASSPGTLGTGEQFF
CDR3 DNA: TGTGCCAGTAGTCCAGGGACATTGGGGACCGGGGAGCAGTTCTTC

D gene: TRBD1
V gene: TRBV19
clone size: NA
CDR3 length: 13
J gene: TRBJ1-2
CDR3 protein: CASSVGQGDGYTF
CDR3 DNA: TGTGCCAGTAGCGTGGGACAGGGAGACGGCTACACCTTC

D gene: NA
V gene: TRBV5-1
clone size: NA
CDR3 length: 14
J gene: TRBJ1-1
CDR3 protein: CASSLVSENTEAFF
CDR3 DNA: TGCGCCAGCAGCTTGGTCTCAGAGAACACTGAAGCTTTCTTT

D gene: NA
V gene: TRBV3-1/TRBV3-2
clone size: few
CDR3 length: 14
J gene: TRBJ1-3
CDR3 protein: CASSRGFSGNTIYF
CDR3 DNA: TGTGCCAGCAGCCGCGGTTTCTCTGGAAACACCATATATTTT

D gene: NA
V gene: TRBV2
clone size: NA
CDR3 length: 16
J gene: TRBJ1-2
CDR3 protein: CASSETRTSHNYGYTF
CDR3 DNA: TGTGCCAGCAGTGAAACCCGGACATCTCATAACTATGGCTACACCTTC

D gene: NA
V gene: TRBV6-1
clone size: NA
CDR3 length: 14
J gene: TRBJ1-5
CDR3 protein: CASREDFGDQPQHF
CDR3 DNA: TGTGCCTCCCGGGAGGACTTCGGGGATCAGCCCCAGCATTTT

D gene: NA
V gene: TRBV9
clone size: NA
CDR3 length: 14
J gene: TRBJ2-2
CDR3 protein: CASSPRGLAGELFF
CDR3 DNA: TGTGCCAGCAGCCCGAGAGGTTTGGCCGGGGAGCTGTTTTTT

D gene: TRBD2
V gene: TRBV28
clone size: NA
CDR3 length: 13
J gene: TRBJ2-1
CDR3 protein: CASSVGGRNEQFF
CDR3 DNA: TGTGCCAGCTCTGTCGGGGGGAGGAATGAGCAGTTCTTC

D gene: NA
V gene: TRBV7-9
clone size: NA
CDR3 length: 16
J gene: TRBJ1-2
CDR3 protein: CASSGRKGGSNYGYTF
CDR3 DNA: TGTGCCAGCAGCGGCAGAAAGGGGGGGTCTAACTATGGCTACACCTTC

D gene: NA
V gene: TRBV7-2
clone size: NA
CDR3 length: 13
J gene: TRBJ1-3
CDR3 protein: CASSLSSGNTIYF
CDR3 DNA: TGTGCCAGCAGCCTAAGCTCTGGAAACACCATATATTTT

D gene: TRBD2
V gene: TRBV13
clone size: NA
CDR3 length: 14
J gene: TRBJ2-7
CDR3 protein: CASSSRTSGPSEYF
CDR3 DNA: TGTGCCAGCAGCTCGAGGACTAGCGGGCCCAGCGAGTACTTC

D gene: NA
V gene: TRBV7-8
clone size: NA
CDR3 length: 14
J gene: TRBJ2-7
CDR3 protein: CASSQLTNSYEQYF
CDR3 DNA: TGTGCCAGCAGCCAGCTTACAAATTCCTACGAGCAGTACTTC

D gene: NA
V gene: TRBV15
clone size: NA
CDR3 length: 13
J gene: TRBJ2-5
CDR3 protein: CATSSRTEETQYF
CDR3 DNA: TGTGCCACCAGCTCCCGGACAGAAGAGACCCAGTACTTC

D gene: NA
V gene: TRBV4-2
clone size: NA
CDR3 length: 14
J gene: TRBJ1-2
CDR3 protein: CASSQEPGDYGYTF
CDR3 DNA: TGTGCCAGCAGCCAAGAACCGGGAGACTATGGCTACACCTTC

D gene: NA
V gene: TRBV19
clone size: NA
CDR3 length: 13
J gene: TRBJ1-5
CDR3 protein: CASSNSQDQPQHF
CDR3 DNA: TGTGCCAGTAGTAACAGCCAAGATCAGCCCCAGCATTTT

D gene: NA
V gene: TRBV27
clone size: few
CDR3 length: 13
J gene: TRBJ2-1
CDR3 protein: CASSFTVGGEQFF
CDR3 DNA: TGTGCCAGCAGTTTTACTGTCGGTGGTGAGCAGTTCTTC

D gene: NA
V gene: TRBV27
clone size: few
CDR3 length: 13
J gene: TRBJ1-1
CDR3 protein: CASSLQGGTEAFF
CDR3 DNA: TGTGCCAGCAGTCTACAGGGAGGGACTGAAGCTTTCTTT

D gene: TRBD1
V gene: TRBV4-1
clone size: NA
CDR3 length: 18
J gene: TRBJ1-2
CDR3 protein: CASSQEAPPGQGARGYTF
CDR3 DNA: TGCGCCAGCAGCCAAGAGGCCCCACCGGGACAGGGGGCGCGTGGCTACACCTTC

D gene: TRBD2
V gene: TRBV7-2
clone size: NA
CDR3 length: 16
J gene: TRBJ2-2
CDR3 protein: CASTKRSSGNTGELFF
CDR3 DNA: TGTGCCAGCACCAAAAGGTCTAGCGGAAACACCGGGGAGCTGTTTTTT

D gene: NA
V gene: TRBV7-3
clone size: medium-sized
CDR3 length: 13
J gene: TRBJ2-2
CDR3 protein: CASSLNSAGELFF
CDR3 DNA: TGTGCCAGCAGCTTAAATTCGGCCGGGGAGCTGTTTTTT